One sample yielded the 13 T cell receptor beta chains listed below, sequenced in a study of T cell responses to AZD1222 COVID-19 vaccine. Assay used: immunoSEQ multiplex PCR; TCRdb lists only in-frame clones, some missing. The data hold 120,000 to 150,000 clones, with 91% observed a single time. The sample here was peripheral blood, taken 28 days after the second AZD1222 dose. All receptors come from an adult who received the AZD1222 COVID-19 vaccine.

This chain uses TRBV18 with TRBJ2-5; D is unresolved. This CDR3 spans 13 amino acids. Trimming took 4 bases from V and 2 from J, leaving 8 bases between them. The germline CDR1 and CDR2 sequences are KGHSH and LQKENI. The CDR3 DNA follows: TGTGCCAGCTCACGCTCGGCTCAAGAGACCCAGTACTTC. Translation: CASSRSAQETQYF.

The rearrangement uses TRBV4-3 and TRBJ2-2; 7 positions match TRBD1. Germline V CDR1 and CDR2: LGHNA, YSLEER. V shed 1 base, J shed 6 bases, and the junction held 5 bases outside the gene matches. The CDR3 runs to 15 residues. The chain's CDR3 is CASSQVDRDAGELFF. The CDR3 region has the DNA TGCGCCAGCAGCCAAGTTGACAGGGATGCCGGGGAGCTGTTTTTT.

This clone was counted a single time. CDR3 in amino acids: CSVLDSNTEAFF. The CDR3 nucleotides are TGCAGCGTTCTGGACAGTAACACTGAAGCTTTCTTT. V usage is TRBV29-1 and J usage is TRBJ1-1; perhaps TRBD1 as D (6 bases). Looked up from germline, CDR1 is SQVTM and CDR2 is ANQGSEA. The V gene lost 5 bases and the J gene lost 2 bases, with 9 bases spanning the gap. The CDR3 extends over 12 amino acids.

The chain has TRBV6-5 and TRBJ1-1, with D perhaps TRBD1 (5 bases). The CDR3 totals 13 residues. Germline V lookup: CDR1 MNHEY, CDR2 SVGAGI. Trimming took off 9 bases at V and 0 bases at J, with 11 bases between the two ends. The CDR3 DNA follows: TGTGCCAGTGGGACGGATATGAACACTGAAGCTTTCTTT. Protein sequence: CASGTDMNTEAFF.

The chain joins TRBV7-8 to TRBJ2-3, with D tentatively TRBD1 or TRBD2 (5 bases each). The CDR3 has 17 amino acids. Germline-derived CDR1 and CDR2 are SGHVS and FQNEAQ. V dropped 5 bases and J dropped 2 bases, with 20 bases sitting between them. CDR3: CASSRDEWGGLTDTQYF. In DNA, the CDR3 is TGTGCCAGCAGCCGAGACGAGTGGGGCGGGCTCACAGATACGCAGTATTTT. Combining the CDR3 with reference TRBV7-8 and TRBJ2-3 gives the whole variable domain GAGVSQSPRYKVAKRGQDVALRCDPISGHVSLFWYQQALGQGPEFLTYFQNEAQLDKSGLPSDRFFAERPEGSVSTLKIQRTQQEDSAVYLCASSRDEWGGLTDTQYFGPGTRLTVL.

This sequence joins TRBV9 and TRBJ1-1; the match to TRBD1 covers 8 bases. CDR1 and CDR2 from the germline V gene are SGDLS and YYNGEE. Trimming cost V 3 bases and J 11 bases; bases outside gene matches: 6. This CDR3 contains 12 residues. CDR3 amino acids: CASSDRTGRAFF. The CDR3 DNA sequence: TGTGCCAGCAGCGACCGGACAGGGAGGGCTTTCTTT.

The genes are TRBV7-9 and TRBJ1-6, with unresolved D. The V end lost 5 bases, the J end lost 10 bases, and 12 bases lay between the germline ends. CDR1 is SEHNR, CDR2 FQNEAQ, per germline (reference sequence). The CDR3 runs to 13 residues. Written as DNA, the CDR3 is TGTGCCAGCAGCCCCTCAATGGGCTCACCCCTCCACTTT. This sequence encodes CASSPSMGSPLHF. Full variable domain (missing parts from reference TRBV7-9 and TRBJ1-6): DTGVSQNPRHKITKRGQNVTFRCDPISEHNRLYWYRQTLGQGPEFLTYFQNEAQLEKSRLLSDRFSAERPKGSFSTLEIQRTEQGDSAMYLCASSPSMGSPLHFGNGTRLTVT.

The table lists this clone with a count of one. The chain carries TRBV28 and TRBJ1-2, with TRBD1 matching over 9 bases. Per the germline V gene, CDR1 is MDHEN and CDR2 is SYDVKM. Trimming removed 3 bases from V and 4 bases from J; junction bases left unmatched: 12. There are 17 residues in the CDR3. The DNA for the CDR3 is TGTGCCAGCAGTTTCAAGGACAGGGGCTTGTATGTCTATGGCTACACCTTC. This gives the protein CASSFKDRGLYVYGYTF.

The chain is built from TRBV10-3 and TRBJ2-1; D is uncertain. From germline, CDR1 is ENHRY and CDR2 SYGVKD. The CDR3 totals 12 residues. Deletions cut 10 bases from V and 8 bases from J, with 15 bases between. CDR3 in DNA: TGTGCCACGGCCCCTAATGCGTATGAGCAGTTCTTC. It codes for CATAPNAYEQFF.

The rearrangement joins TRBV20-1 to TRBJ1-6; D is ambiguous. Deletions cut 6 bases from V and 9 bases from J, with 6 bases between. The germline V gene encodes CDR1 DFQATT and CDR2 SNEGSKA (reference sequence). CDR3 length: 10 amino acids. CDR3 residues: CSAGLSPLHF. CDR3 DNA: TGCAGTGCGGGTCTTTCACCCCTCCACTTT.

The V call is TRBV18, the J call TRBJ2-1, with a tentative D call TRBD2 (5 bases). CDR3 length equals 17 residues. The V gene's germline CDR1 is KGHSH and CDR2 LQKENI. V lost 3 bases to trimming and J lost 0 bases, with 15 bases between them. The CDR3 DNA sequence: TGTGCCAGCTCACCGTTTATCGCGGGTCGCTCCTACAATGAGCAGTTCTTC. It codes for CASSPFIAGRSYNEQFF.

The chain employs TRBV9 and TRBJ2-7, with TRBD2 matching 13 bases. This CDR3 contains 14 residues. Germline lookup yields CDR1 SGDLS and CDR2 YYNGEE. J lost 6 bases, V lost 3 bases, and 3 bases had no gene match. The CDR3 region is CASSEGLAGFEQYF. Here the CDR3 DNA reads TGTGCCAGCAGCGAGGGACTAGCGGGGTTCGAGCAGTACTTC.

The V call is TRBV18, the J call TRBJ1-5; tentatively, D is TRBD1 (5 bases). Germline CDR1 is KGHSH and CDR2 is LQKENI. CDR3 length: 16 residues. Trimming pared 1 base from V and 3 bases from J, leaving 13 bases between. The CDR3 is CASSPLPAGSNQPQHF. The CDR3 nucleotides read TGTGCCAGCTCACCACTCCCGGCAGGGTCCAATCAGCCCCAGCATTTT.